Listed below are T cell receptor beta chains from one sample, sequenced in a study of blood T cell repertoires in COVID-19. TCRdb's table, derived via immunoSEQ multiplex PCR, lists solely in-frame clones and lacks some. The sample consists of 70,000 to 80,000 clones, 85% to 90% of them appearing once. The specimen sequenced was peripheral blood. The receptors derive from an older man in a cohort sampled during active COVID-19. Each CDR3 is given without its conserved first and last residue.

v_gene	j_gene	CDR3aa
TRBV6-5	TRBJ2-1	ASTLAGSSYNEQF
TRBV5-1	TRBJ2-3	ASSGGLVVPPDTQY
TRBV14	TRBJ1-2	ASSQGGTVYYYGYT
TRBV20-1	TRBJ2-3	SASIGGGGNTQY
TRBV27	TRBJ2-2	ASSYREVGGELF
TRBV9	TRBJ2-7	ASSYGLAGGSAYEQY
TRBV15	TRBJ2-6	ATSKRGNSGANVLT
TRBV10-3	TRBJ2-1	AISKTVDNEQF
TRBV5-5	TRBJ2-3	ASSFQTSGGVADTQY
TRBV10-3	TRBJ1-5	AISSGTGGSNSNQPQH
TRBV6-5	TRBJ1-6	ASSYSEGANSPLH
TRBV5-1	TRBJ1-2	ASSFGGGGGYT
TRBV20-1	TRBJ2-7	SASKDRRYEQY
TRBV7-2	TRBJ2-2	ASSPGQIMNTGELF
TRBV18	TRBJ1-2	ASSQFSDRGTGYT
TRBV3-1/TRBV3-2	TRBJ1-5	ASSRSGMGAQPQH
TRBV7-2	TRBJ2-3	ASSPWKVAGGSTDTQY
TRBV6-5	TRBJ1-5	ASSQSGGGNQPQH
TRBV2	TRBJ1-5	ASSRQGEDQPQH
TRBV3-1/TRBV3-2	TRBJ1-2	ASSLTGSNGYT
TRBV28	TRBJ1-4	ASSPRDGPTNEKLF
TRBV28	TRBJ2-2	ASSFWQGRTGELF
TRBV10-2	TRBJ1-2	ASSESSQGAGYT
TRBV4-2	TRBJ1-4	ASGQPTTNEKLF
TRBV7-2	TRBJ1-4	ASSLHPGENEKLF
TRBV7-3	TRBJ2-1	ASRSPAAGNEQF
TRBV4-3	TRBJ1-6	ASSQDAENSYNSPLH
TRBV9	TRBJ2-7	ASSSTYEQY
TRBV24-1	TRBJ2-1	ATSDQRLAGGSGYNEQF
TRBV3-1/TRBV3-2	TRBJ1-4	ASSPQGQGLEKLF
TRBV9	TRBJ2-7	ASSPVDGAYEQY
TRBV16	TRBJ1-1	ASSHKQGAGVTEAF
TRBV3-1/TRBV3-2	TRBJ2-3	ASSQESGSGTDTQY
TRBV10-2	TRBJ2-3	ATPEERGGTQY
TRBV25-1	TRBJ2-3	ASSGPTDTQY
TRBV14	TRBJ2-7	ASSPSGQVYEQY
TRBV28	TRBJ1-1	ASRGGTRVSTEAF
TRBV6-6	TRBJ2-1	ASSYPDRGGNEQF
TRBV2	TRBJ1-6	ASSDRGNSPLH
TRBV19	TRBJ1-2	ASSNRQGGYT
TRBV5-4	TRBJ2-1	ASTGLNLNEQF
TRBV7-2	TRBJ1-1	ASSLYRGTEAF
TRBV24-1	TRBJ1-2	ATSDPDTGYT
TRBV6-2/TRBV6-3	TRBJ1-5	ASSPHRSNQPQH
TRBV25-1	TRBJ1-5	ASSASLDDQPQH
TRBV3-1/TRBV3-2	TRBJ1-1	ASRSRGGTEAF
TRBV5-6	TRBJ2-3	ASSLPSVPDTQY
TRBV4-1	TRBJ1-6	ASSQEAGGSYNSPLH
TRBV5-6	TRBJ1-1	ASSLGRTEAF
TRBV7-6	TRBJ2-5	ASSSDREETQY
TRBV20-1	TRBJ1-5	SASAGVGNQPQH
TRBV6-5	TRBJ1-4	ASRDRGEKLF